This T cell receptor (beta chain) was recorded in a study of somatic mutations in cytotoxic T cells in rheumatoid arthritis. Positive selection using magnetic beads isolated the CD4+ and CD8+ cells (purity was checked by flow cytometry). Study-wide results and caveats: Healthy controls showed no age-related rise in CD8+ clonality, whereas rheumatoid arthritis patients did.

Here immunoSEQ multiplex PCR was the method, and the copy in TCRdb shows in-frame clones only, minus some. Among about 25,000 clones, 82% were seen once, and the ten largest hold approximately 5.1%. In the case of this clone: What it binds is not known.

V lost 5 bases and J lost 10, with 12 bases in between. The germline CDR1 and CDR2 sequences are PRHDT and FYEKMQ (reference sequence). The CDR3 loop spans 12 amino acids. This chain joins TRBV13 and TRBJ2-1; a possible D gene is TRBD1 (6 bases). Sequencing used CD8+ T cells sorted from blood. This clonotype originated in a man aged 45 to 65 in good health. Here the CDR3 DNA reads TGTGCCAGCAGCCCTACAGGGAAGGAGCAGTTCTTC. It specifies CASSPTGKEQFF. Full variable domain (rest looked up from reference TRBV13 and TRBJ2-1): AAGVIQSPRHLIKEKRETATLKCYPIPRHDTVYWYQQGPGQDPQFLISFYEKMQSDKGSIPDRFSAQQFSDYHSELNMSSLELGDSALYFCASSPTGKEQFFGPGTRLTVL.